The 26 T cell receptor beta chains presented below share a single source sample, sequenced in a study of OX40 agonist ivuxolimab in advanced cancers. TCRdb's copy holds only in-frame clones and misses some; the assay was immunoSEQ multiplex PCR. This sample yields some 9,000 clones, of which 88% are seen a single time; 15% to 20% belongs to the top ten. Sequences were derived from CD4+ or CD8+ T cells sorted from blood, sampled in a trial of the OX40 agonist ivuxolimab. Receptors were obtained from an adult with an advanced solid tumor such as melanoma, head and neck, liver or kidney cancer.

CDR3 bases: TGTGCCAGCAGTTTACTTACAAGGGACAGGGGGCGAACCGGGGAGCTGTTTTTT. Amino acids: CASSLLTRDRGRTGELFF. This chain joins TRBV28 and TRBJ2-2; the match to TRBD1 covers 12 bases. The germline CDR1 and CDR2 sequences are MDHEN and SYDVKM. The CDR3 is made up of 18 amino acids. V was clipped by 2 bases and J by 5 bases; unmatched bases: 9. The full variable domain, in which reference TRBV28 and TRBJ2-2 provide the parts outside the CDR3, is DVKVTQSSRYLVKRTGEKVFLECVQDMDHENMFWYRQDPGLGLRLIYFSYDVKMKEKGDIPEGYSVSREKKERFSLILESASTNQTSMYLCASSLLTRDRGRTGELFFGEGSRLTVL.

The V and J genes are TRBV2 and TRBJ1-1, with a weak D call TRBD1 (5 bases). The V gene's germline CDR1 is SNHLY and CDR2 FYNNEI. V shed 8 bases and J shed 1 base, with 23 bases lying between them. This CDR3 has 17 residues. Here the CDR3 DNA reads TGTGCCAGCGGACAACCGGGATTTTTGATTGCGAACACTGAAGCTTTCTTT. Its protein is CASGQPGFLIANTEAFF.

This chain uses TRBV19 with TRBJ1-1, with TRBD1 matching over 7 bases. The CDR3 consists of 18 residues. Trimming at V came to 3 bases and at J to 0 bases, leaving 13 bases not matched to a gene. Germline CDR1 reads LNHDA; CDR2 reads SQIVND (reference sequence). The CDR3 protein is CASSIRSTGSIMNTEAFF. DNA for the CDR3: TGTGCCAGTAGTATCCGATCGACAGGGAGTATAATGAACACTGAAGCTTTCTTT.

Comment on this clone: This sample includes further DNA sequences coding for the same CDR3. The V gene is TRBV4-3, the J gene TRBJ2-7, with TRBD2 as a possible D gene (6 bases). In germline, CDR1 is LGHNA, CDR2 YSLEER. The CDR3 totals 14 residues. V lost 0 bases and J lost 3, with 9 bases in between. CDR3 sequence reads: CASSQDLGGYEQYF. The CDR3 bases are TGCGCCAGCAGCCAAGATTTGGGAGGCTACGAGCAGTACTTC.

This clone was seen a handful of times. V usage is TRBV7-9 and J usage is TRBJ2-5, with 7 bases matching TRBD1. V shed 3 bases and J 2 bases; nucleotides not matched to a gene: 3. CDR1 SEHNR and CDR2 FQNEAQ come from the germline V gene (reference sequence). This CDR3 spans 14 amino acids. The CDR3, as DNA: TGTGCCAGCAGCTTTAGGGGACAGCAAGAGACCCAGTACTTC. Its translation: CASSFRGQQETQYF.

The J gene is TRBJ2-7, the V gene TRBV27; weak D call: TRBD1 (5 bases). The germline V gene has CDR1 MNHEY and CDR2 SMNVEV (reference sequence). Between the trimmed V and J ends, which lost 6 bases and 7 bases, there was a span of 19 bases. The length of the CDR3 is 14 residues. This chain's CDR3 is CASSLRWQGEEQYF. The CDR3, as DNA: TGTGCCAGCAGCCTCCGGTGGCAGGGTGAGGAGCAGTACTTC.

This chain connects TRBV28 to TRBJ1-2; the D is unclear. The CDR3 covers 16 residues. Germline CDR1 reads MDHEN; CDR2 reads SYDVKM. V was pared by 4 bases and J by 1 base, with 16 bases between. The CDR3 is CASSYVGTGLNYGYTF. Here the CDR3 DNA reads TGTGCCAGCAGTTACGTGGGAACTGGTCTTAACTATGGCTACACCTTC.

V is TRBV30 and J is TRBJ1-5; TRBD1 agrees at 7 bases. J was trimmed by 6 bases and V by 4 bases; bases with no gene match: 6. The germline V gene has CDR1 GTSNPN and CDR2 SVGIG (reference sequence). The CDR3 spans 13 residues. The CDR3 sequence is CAWTPGGGQPQHF. CDR3 sequence (DNA): TGTGCCTGGACCCCAGGGGGAGGTCAGCCCCAGCATTTT.

The CDR3 reads CASSLLAGVSEQYF. CDR3 nucleotides: TGTGCCAGCAGCCTACTAGCGGGAGTATCCGAGCAGTACTTC. The chain combines TRBV7-9 with TRBJ2-7; 11 nucleotides agree with TRBD2. The CDR3 spans 14 residues. J was trimmed by 6 bases and V by 5 bases; bases with no gene match: 6. The germline gives CDR1 SEHNR, CDR2 FQNEAQ (reference sequence).

The rearrangement joins TRBV27 to TRBJ2-1; D is tentatively TRBD1 or TRBD2 (6 bases each). V dropped 5 bases and J dropped 8 bases, with 16 bases sitting between them. This CDR3 has 14 amino acids. CDR1 and CDR2 (germline): MNHEY, SMNVEV (reference sequence). CDR3 bases: TGTGCCAGCAGTCCCGGGTTGGGGGGCTATGAGCAGTTCTTC. Amino acids: CASSPGLGGYEQFF.

The chain combines TRBV10-1 with TRBJ1-4; TRBD1 is a possible D gene (5 bases). Germline lookup yields CDR1 WNHNN and CDR2 SYGVQD (reference sequence). The CDR3 is 17 residues long. V lost 6 bases and J 0 bases, leaving 17 bases between the germline ends. CDR3 nucleotide sequence: TGCGCCAGCAGCCTCCTTACAGGTTCCACAACTAATGAAAAACTGTTTTTT. Residues: CASSLLTGSTTNEKLFF.

This clone has only a few counts. This chain links TRBV4-1 with TRBJ2-1; D gene uncertain. Germline CDR1 reads MGHRA; CDR2 reads YSYEKL. The CDR3 length is 15 residues. V was trimmed by 0 bases and J by 3 bases, leaving 9 bases between them. CDR3 in DNA: TGCGCCAGCAGCCAAGATATTACTAACTACAATGAGCAGTTCTTC. Translated, it gives CASSQDITNYNEQFF.

The CDR3, as DNA: TGCGCCAGCAGCCAAGATAAAGGGAGTACTGAAGCTTTCTTT. This translates into CASSQDKGSTEAFF. The gene calls are TRBV4-3 and TRBJ1-1; D is undetermined. From germline, CDR1 is LGHNA and CDR2 YSLEER. The CDR3 sequence is 14 residues long. With 0 bases removed from V and 5 bases from J, the gap between germline ends came to 10 bases.

This chain joins TRBV25-1 and TRBJ1-2; 8 bases line up with TRBD1. J lost 6 bases, V lost 4 bases, and 19 bases had no gene match. Germline V gives CDR1 MGHDK, CDR2 SYGVNS. The CDR3 length is 18 residues. Here the CDR3 DNA reads TGTGCCAGCAGTGTCACTCAGGCAGGGGGCGACGGGAGTCATGGCTACACCTTC. Translated: CASSVTQAGGDGSHGYTF.

The gene calls are TRBV4-1 and TRBJ1-2; D remains unclear. Trimming took off 1 base at V and 4 bases at J, with 10 bases between the two ends. Germline V gene lookup returns CDR1 MGHRA and CDR2 YSYEKL. The length of the CDR3 is 14 residues. The CDR3 here is CASSQVEGTYGYTF. DNA of the CDR3: TGCGCCAGCAGCCAAGTCGAGGGTACCTATGGCTACACCTTC.

The rearrangement joins TRBV7-6 to TRBJ2-7; D ambiguous. Germline V gives CDR1 SGHVS, CDR2 FNYEAQ. CDR3 length: 13 residues. Trimming cost V 5 bases and J 6 bases, with 14 bases left between them. The CDR3 protein is CASSPHDSPEQYF. CDR3 coding DNA: TGTGCCAGCAGCCCGCACGATTCTCCCGAGCAGTACTTC.

The V call is TRBV5-6, the J call TRBJ2-3; 8 positions agree with TRBD2. CDR1 SGHDT and CDR2 YYEEEE come from the germline V gene. The CDR3 has 15 amino acids. The ends lost 0 bases at V and 3 bases at J; junction bases unmatched: 3. The DNA of the CDR3 is TGTGCCAGCAGCTTGGGGGCTAGCGGGACAGATACGCAGTATTTT. It is translated as CASSLGASGTDTQYF.

The chain couples TRBV4-3 to TRBJ2-5, with D possibly being TRBD1 (6 bases). Gene TRBJ2-7 matches the end of the DNA better, so the J call may be wrong. This CDR3 region has 17 residues. The germline V gene encodes CDR1 LGHNA and CDR2 YSLEER. CDR3 residues: CASSPGVGAPLSYEQYF. The CDR3 nucleotides are TGCGCCAGCAGCCCGGGCGTGGGGGCCCCACTTAGCTACGAGCAGTACTTC.

This clone was observed a handful of times. The chain uses TRBV7-8 and TRBJ1-5; TRBD1 matches at 11 bases. The CDR3 is 14 amino acids. Germline CDR1 SGHVS, CDR2 FQNEAQ. The V segment lost 4 bases and the J segment 6 bases; nucleotides outside the gene matches: 2. CDR3 residues: CASSWTGGGQPQHF. DNA for the CDR3: TGTGCCAGCAGCTGGACAGGGGGCGGTCAGCCCCAGCATTTT.

The V call is TRBV7-9, the J call TRBJ2-1, with D unclear. Trimming took 2 bases from V and 5 from J, leaving 16 bases between them. The CDR3 totals 16 residues. The V gene's germline CDR1 is SEHNR and CDR2 FQNEAQ (reference sequence). The CDR3 here is CASSLWASTSDNEQFF. DNA of the CDR3: TGTGCCAGCAGCTTATGGGCGAGTACGAGCGACAATGAGCAGTTCTTC. Based on the CDR3 plus reference TRBV7-9 and TRBJ2-1, the full variable domain is DTGVSQNPRHKITKRGQNVTFRCDPISEHNRLYWYRQTLGQGPEFLTYFQNEAQLEKSRLLSDRFSAERPKGSFSTLEIQRTEQGDSAMYLCASSLWASTSDNEQFFGPGTRLTVL.

The J gene is TRBJ2-2, the V gene TRBV5-6; TRBD1 agrees at 9 bases. The V gene's germline CDR1 is SGHDT and CDR2 YYEEEE. The junction had 12 bases not matched to a gene; V was cut back by 3 bases and J by 6 bases. This CDR3 spans 17 amino acids. The CDR3 sequence: CASSSGAGTGNPGELFF. DNA of the CDR3: TGTGCCAGCAGCTCAGGCGCCGGGACAGGGAATCCCGGGGAGCTGTTTTTT. Filled out from reference TRBV5-6 and TRBJ2-2, the complete variable domain reads DAGVTQSPTHLIKTRGQQVTLRCSPKSGHDTVSWYQQALGQGPQFIFQYYEEEERQRGNFPDRFSGHQFPNYSSELNVNALLLGDSALYLCASSSGAGTGNPGELFFGEGSRLTVL.

The rearrangement joins TRBV6-5 to TRBJ1-2, with a weak D call TRBD1 (6 bases). V was shortened by 0 bases and J by 8 bases, with 10 bases between the two germline ends. CDR3 length: 13 amino acids. The germline V gene encodes CDR1 MNHEY and CDR2 SVGAGI. The CDR3 loop is CASSYSGTYGYTF. The CDR3 region has the DNA TGTGCCAGCAGTTACTCCGGGACATACGGCTACACCTTC.

V and J are TRBV27 and TRBJ2-1; D is possibly TRBD2 (6 bases). Germline CDR1 MNHEY, CDR2 SMNVEV (reference sequence). This CDR3 is built from 16 residues. V shed 5 bases and J shed 0 bases, with 14 bases lying between them. The CDR3 reads CASSPIAESSYNEQFF. CDR3 in DNA: TGTGCCAGCAGTCCCATAGCGGAGAGCTCCTACAATGAGCAGTTCTTC.

This clone was seen a few times. The rearrangement joins TRBV7-9 to TRBJ1-1; D is undetermined. Trimming left V 5 bases short and J 4 bases short, with 8 bases between. The CDR3 is made up of 12 amino acids. CDR1 is SEHNR, CDR2 FQNEAQ, per germline (reference sequence). CDR3: CASSPRATEAFF. CDR3 coding DNA: TGTGCCAGCAGCCCCAGAGCCACTGAAGCTTTCTTT.

The V and J genes are TRBV5-4 and TRBJ2-1; 7 bases are shared with TRBD2. The V gene's germline CDR1 is SGHNT and CDR2 YYREEE (reference sequence). J lost 8 bases, V lost 4 bases, and 3 bases had no gene match. CDR3 length: 12 residues. CDR3 amino acids: CASSSSGYEQFF. The CDR3 region has the DNA TGTGCCAGCAGCAGTAGCGGGTATGAGCAGTTCTTC.

J is TRBJ1-5 and V is TRBV28; D remains ambiguous. CDR3 length: 16 residues. V lost 6 bases, J lost 5 bases, and 20 bases lay in between. The V gene's germline CDR1 is MDHEN and CDR2 SYDVKM. Here the CDR3 reads CASSTRDARRDQPQHF. CDR3 sequence (DNA): TGTGCCAGCAGCACTCGGGATGCCAGAAGGGATCAGCCCCAGCATTTT.